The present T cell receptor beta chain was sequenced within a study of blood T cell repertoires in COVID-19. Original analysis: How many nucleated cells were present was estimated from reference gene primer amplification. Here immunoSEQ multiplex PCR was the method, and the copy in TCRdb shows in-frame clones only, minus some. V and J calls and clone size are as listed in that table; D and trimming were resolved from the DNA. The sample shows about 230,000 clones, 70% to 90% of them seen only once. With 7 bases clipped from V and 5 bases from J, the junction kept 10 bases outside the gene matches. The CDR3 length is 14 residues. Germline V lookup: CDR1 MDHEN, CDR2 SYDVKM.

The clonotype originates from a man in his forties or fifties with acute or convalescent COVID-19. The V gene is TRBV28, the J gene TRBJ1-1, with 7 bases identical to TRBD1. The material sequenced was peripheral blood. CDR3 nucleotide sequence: TGTGCCAGCATCCCCACGACAGGGAGGACTGAAGCTTTCTTT. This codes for CASIPTTGRTEAFF.